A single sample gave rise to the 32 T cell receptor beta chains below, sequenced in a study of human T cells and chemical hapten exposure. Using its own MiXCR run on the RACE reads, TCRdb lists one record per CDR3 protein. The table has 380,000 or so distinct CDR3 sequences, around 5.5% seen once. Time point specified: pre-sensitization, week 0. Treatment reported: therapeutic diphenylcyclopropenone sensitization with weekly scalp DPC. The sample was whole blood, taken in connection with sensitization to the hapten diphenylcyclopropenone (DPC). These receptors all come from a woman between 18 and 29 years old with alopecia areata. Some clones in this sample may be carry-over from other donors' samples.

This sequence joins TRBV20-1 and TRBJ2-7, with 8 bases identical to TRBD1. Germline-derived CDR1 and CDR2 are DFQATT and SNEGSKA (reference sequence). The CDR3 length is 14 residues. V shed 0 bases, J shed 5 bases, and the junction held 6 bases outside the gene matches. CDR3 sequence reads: CSARDYRGTNEQYF. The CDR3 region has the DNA TGCAGTGCTAGAGATTACAGGGGGACCAACGAGCAGTACTTC.

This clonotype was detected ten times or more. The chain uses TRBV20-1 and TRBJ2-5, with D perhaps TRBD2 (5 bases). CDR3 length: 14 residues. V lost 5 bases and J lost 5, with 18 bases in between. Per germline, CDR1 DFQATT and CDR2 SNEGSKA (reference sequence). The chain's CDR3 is CSARGYDAQETQYF. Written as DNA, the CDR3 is TGCAGTGCTCGCGGGTACGATGCTCAGGAGACCCAGTACTTC.

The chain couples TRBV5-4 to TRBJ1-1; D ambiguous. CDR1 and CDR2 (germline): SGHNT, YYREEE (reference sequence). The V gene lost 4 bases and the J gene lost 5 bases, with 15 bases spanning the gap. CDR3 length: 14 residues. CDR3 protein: CASSPDPTRTEAFF. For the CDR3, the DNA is TGTGCCAGCAGCCCGGATCCCACTCGGACTGAAGCTTTCTTT.

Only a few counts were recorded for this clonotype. The DNA for the CDR3 is TGTGCCAGCAGCTTAGGTTCCAGGAGCAATCAGCCCCAGCATTTT. Its translation is CASSLGSRSNQPQHF. The chain is built from TRBV7-2 and TRBJ1-5; D uncertain. The ends were cut back, 1 base at V and 1 base at J, with 8 bases in the middle. This CDR3 has 15 residues. Germline V gene sequence: CDR1 SGHTA, CDR2 FQGNSA.

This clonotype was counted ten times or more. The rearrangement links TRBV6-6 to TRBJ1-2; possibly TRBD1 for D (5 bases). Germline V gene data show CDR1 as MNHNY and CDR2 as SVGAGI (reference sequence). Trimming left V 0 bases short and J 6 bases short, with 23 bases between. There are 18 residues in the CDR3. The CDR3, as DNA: TGTGCCAGCAGTTACTCACCTCTTAAGGGCTGGGACGAAGATGGCTACACCTTC. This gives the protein CASSYSPLKGWDEDGYTF.

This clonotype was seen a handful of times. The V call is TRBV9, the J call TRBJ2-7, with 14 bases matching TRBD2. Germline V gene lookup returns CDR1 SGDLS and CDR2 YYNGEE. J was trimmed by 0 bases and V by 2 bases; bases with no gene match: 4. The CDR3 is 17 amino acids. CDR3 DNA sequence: TGTGCCAGCAGCGTCGGGACTAGCGGGGGTCACTCCTACGAGCAGTACTTC. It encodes CASSVGTSGGHSYEQYF.

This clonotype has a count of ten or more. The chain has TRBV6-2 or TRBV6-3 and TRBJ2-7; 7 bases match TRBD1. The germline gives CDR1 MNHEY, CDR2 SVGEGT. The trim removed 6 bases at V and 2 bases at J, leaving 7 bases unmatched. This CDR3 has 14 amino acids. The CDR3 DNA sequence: TGTGCCAGCAGGGGACAGTCCATCGCCTACGAGCAGTACTTC. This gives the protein CASRGQSIAYEQYF.

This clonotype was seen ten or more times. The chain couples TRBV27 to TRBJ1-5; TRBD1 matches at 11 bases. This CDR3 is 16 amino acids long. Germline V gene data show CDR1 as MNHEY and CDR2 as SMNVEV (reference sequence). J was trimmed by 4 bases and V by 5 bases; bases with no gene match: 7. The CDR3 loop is CASSGGTGGRNQPQHF. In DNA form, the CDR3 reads TGTGCCAGCAGTGGAGGGACAGGGGGAAGGAATCAGCCCCAGCATTTT.

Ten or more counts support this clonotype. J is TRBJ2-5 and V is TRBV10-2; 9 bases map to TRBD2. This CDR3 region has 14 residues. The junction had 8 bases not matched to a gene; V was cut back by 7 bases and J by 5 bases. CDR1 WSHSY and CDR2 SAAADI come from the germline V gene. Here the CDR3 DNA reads TGCGCCAGCACCGGGACTAGCAGGTCGGAGACCCAGTACTTC. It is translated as CASTGTSRSETQYF.

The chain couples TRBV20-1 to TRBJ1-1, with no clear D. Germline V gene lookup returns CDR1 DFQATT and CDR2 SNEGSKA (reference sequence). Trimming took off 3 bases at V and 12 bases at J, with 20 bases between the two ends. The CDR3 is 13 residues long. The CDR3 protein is CSASFPADLVSFF. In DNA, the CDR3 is TGCAGTGCTAGTTTTCCCGCCGATCTGGTATCTTTCTTT.

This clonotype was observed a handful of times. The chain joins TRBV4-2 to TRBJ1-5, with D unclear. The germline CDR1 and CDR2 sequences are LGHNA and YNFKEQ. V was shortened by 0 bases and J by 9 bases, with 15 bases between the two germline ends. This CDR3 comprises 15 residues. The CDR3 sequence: CASSQEWESIRPQHF. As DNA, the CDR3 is TGTGCCAGCAGCCAAGAATGGGAGTCCATCAGGCCCCAGCATTTT.

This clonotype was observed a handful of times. CDR3 residues: CASLQGMFKETQYF. In DNA, the CDR3 is TGTGCCAGCCTTCAGGGAATGTTTAAAGAGACCCAGTACTTC. The chain uses TRBV5-6 and TRBJ2-5; D perhaps matches TRBD1 (5 bases). Germline V gene lookup returns CDR1 SGHDT and CDR2 YYEEEE. V lost 7 bases and J lost 3, with 16 bases in between. There are 14 residues in the CDR3.

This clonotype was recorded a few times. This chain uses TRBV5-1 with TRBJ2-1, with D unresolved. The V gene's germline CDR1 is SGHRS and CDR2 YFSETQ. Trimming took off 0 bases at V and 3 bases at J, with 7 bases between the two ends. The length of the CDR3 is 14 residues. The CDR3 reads CASSLANDYNEQFF. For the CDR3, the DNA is TGCGCCAGCAGCTTGGCCAACGACTACAATGAGCAGTTCTTC.

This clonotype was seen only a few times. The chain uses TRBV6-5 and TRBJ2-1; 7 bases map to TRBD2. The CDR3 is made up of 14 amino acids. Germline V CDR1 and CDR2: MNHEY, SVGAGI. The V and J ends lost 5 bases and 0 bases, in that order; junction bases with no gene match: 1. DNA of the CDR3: TGTGCCAGCAGTCTAGCGGTCTCCTACAATGAGCAGTTCTTC. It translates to CASSLAVSYNEQFF.

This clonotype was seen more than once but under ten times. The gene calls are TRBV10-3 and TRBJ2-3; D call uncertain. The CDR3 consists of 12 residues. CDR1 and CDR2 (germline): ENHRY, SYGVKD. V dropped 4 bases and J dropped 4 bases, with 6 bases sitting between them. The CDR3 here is CAISVSSDTQYF. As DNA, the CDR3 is TGTGCCATCAGTGTTAGCTCAGATACGCAGTATTTT.

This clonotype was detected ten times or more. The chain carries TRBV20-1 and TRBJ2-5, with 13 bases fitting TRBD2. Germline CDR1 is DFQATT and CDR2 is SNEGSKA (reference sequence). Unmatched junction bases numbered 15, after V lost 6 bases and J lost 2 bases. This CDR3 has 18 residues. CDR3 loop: CSAKGLGTSGTLQETQYF. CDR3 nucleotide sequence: TGCAGTGCGAAGGGGTTGGGGACTAGCGGGACTCTGCAAGAGACCCAGTACTTC.

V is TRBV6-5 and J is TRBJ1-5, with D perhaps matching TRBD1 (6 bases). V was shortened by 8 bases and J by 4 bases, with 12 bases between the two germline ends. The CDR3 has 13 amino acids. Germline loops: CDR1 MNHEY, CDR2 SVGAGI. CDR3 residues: CASSRGINQPQHF. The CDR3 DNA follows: TGTGCCAGCTCCAGGGGCATAAATCAGCCCCAGCATTTT.

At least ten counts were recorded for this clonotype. CDR3 in amino acids: CASSPRQVASGANVLTF. The CDR3 nucleotides read TGTGCCAGCTCACCTCGGCAGGTAGCCTCTGGGGCCAACGTCCTGACTTTC. The genes are TRBV18 and TRBJ2-6; no reliable D call. The germline V and J ends were trimmed by 3 bases and 0 bases, with 12 bases remaining between them. The CDR3 is made up of 17 amino acids. Germline values: CDR1 KGHSH, CDR2 LQKENI.

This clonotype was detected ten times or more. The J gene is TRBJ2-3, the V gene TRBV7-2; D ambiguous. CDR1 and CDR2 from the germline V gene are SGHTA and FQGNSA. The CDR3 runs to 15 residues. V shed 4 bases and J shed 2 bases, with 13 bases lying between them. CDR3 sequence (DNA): TGTGCCAGCAGCTATACTGGGCAGGACACAGATACGCAGTATTTT. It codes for CASSYTGQDTDTQYF.

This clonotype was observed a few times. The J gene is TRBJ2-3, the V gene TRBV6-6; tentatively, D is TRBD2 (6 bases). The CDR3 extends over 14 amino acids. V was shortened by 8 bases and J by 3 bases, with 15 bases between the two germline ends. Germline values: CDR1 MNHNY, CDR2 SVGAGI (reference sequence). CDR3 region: CASGSEGRTDTQYF. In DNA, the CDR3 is TGTGCCAGCGGGTCAGAGGGGAGGACAGATACGCAGTATTTT.

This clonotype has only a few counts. The CDR3 nucleotides are TGTGCCAGCAGCCGCGGACAGAACGAGCAGTACTTC. Its protein product is CASSRGQNEQYF. This chain uses TRBV11-1 with TRBJ2-7, with D possibly matching TRBD1 (6 bases). This CDR3 is built from 12 residues. The germline V and J ends were trimmed by 5 bases and 5 bases, with 10 bases remaining between them. Germline loops: CDR1 SGHAT, CDR2 FQDESV (reference sequence).

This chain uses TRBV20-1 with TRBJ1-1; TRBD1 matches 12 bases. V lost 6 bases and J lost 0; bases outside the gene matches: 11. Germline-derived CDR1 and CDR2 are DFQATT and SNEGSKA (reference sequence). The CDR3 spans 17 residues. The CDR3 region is CSAVRRGQGAMNTEAFF. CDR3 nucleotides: TGCAGTGCGGTACGCCGGGGACAGGGGGCAATGAACACTGAAGCTTTCTTT.

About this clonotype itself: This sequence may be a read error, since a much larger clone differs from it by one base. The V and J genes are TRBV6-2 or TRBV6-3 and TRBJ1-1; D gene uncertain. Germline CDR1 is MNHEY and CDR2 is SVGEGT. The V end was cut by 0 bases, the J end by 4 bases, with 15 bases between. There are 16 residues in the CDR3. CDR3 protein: CASSYSMEVIITEAFF. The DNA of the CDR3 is TGTGCCAGCAGTTACTCAATGGAGGTGATCATCACTGAAGCTTTCTTT.

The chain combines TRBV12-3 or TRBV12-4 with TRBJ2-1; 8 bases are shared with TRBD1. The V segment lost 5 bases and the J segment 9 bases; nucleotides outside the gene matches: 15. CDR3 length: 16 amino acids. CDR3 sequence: CASSINLGQGGGEQFF. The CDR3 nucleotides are TGTGCCAGCAGTATAAACCTCGGACAGGGCGGAGGTGAGCAGTTCTTC.

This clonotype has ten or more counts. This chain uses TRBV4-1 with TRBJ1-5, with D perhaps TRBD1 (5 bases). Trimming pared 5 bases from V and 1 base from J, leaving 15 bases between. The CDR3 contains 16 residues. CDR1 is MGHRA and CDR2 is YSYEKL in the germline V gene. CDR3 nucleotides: TGCGCCAGCAGCAAGGGGAGGGCGGGGAGCAATCAGCCCCAGCATTTT. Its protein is CASSKGRAGSNQPQHF.

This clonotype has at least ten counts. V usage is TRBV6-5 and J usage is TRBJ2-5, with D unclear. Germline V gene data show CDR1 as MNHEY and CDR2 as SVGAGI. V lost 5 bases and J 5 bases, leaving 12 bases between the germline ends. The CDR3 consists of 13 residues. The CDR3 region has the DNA TGTGCCAGCAGTCCCACGGACGGGGAGACCCAGTACTTC. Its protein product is CASSPTDGETQYF.

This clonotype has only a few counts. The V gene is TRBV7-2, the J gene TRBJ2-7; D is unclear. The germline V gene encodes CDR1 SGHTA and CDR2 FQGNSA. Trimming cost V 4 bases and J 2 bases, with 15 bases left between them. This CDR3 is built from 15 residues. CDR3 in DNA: TGTGCCAGCAGCTCCTACTCCCGGATTACCTACGAGCAGTACTTC. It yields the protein CASSSYSRITYEQYF.

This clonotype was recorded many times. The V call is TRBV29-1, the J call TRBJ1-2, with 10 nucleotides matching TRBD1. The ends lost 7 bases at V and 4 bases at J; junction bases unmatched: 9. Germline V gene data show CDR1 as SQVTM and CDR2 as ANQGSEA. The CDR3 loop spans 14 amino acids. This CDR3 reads CSATMGQGPYGYTF. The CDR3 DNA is TGCAGCGCCACGATGGGACAGGGGCCCTATGGCTACACCTTC.

The CDR3 spells CASSPGRGSGALLSYNEQFF. The CDR3, as DNA: TGCGCCAGCAGCCCAGGAAGGGGTAGCGGGGCCTTACTCTCCTACAATGAGCAGTTCTTC. The chain is built from TRBV5-1 and TRBJ2-1; 8 bases are shared with TRBD2. The CDR3 is 20 amino acids. Germline V gives CDR1 SGHRS, CDR2 YFSETQ. The junction had 18 bases not matched to a gene; V was cut back by 4 bases and J by 0 bases. The full variable domain, its missing parts supplied by reference TRBV5-1 and TRBJ2-1, is KAGVTQTPRYLIKTRGQQVTLSCSPISGHRSVSWYQQTPGQGLQFLFEYFSETQRNKGNFPGRFSGRQFSNSRSEMNVSTLELGDSALYLCASSPGRGSGALLSYNEQFFGPGTRLTVL.

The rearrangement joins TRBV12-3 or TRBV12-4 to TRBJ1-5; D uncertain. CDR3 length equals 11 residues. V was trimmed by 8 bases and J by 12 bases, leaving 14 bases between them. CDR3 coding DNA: TGTGCCAGCCACCCCGGCCTGAACCAGCATTTT. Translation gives CASHPGLNQHF.

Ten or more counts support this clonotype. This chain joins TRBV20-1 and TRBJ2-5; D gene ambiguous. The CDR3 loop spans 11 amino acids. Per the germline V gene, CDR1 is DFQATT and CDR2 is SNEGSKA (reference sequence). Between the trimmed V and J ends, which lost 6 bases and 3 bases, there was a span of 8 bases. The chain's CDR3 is CSAHKEETQYF. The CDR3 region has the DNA TGCAGTGCGCACAAGGAAGAGACCCAGTACTTC.

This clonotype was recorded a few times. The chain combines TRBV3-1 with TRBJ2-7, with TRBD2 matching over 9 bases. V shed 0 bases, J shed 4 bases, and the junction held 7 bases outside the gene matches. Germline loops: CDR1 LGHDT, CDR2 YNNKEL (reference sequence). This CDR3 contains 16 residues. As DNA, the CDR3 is TGTGCCAGCAGCCAAGATGTAAGCGGGGGGCTGTACGAGCAGTACTTC. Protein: CASSQDVSGGLYEQYF.